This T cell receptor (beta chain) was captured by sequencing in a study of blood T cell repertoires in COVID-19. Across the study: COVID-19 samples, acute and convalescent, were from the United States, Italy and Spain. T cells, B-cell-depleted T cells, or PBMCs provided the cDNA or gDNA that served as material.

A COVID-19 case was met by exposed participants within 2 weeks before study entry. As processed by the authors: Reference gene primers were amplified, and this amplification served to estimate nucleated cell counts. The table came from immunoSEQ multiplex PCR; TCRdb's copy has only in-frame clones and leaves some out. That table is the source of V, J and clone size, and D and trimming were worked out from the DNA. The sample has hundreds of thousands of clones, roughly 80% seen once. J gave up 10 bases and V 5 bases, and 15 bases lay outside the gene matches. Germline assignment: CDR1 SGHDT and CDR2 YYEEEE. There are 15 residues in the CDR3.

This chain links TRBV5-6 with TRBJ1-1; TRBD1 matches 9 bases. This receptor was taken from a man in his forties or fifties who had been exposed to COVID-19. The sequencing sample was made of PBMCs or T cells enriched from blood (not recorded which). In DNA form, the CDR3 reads TGTGCCAGCAGTACCTACTTGAGGGACAGGGTTTCAGCTTTCTTT. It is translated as CASSTYLRDRVSAFF.